The 11 T cell receptor beta chains listed next were all sequenced from one sample in a study of human T cells and chemical hapten exposure. Time point: patch test 2, 6 weeks after DPC sensitization. Regarding treatment: therapeutic diphenylcyclopropenone sensitization with weekly scalp DPC. TCRdb re-derived calls from the RACE reads in MiXCR, one entry per CDR3 protein. The profile shows approximately 80,000 distinct CDR3 sequences, roughly 10% of them singletons. This material consisted of whole blood, taken in connection with sensitization to the hapten diphenylcyclopropenone (DPC). Receptor source: a woman between 25 and 40 years old with alopecia areata. Some clones in this sample may be carry-over from other donors' samples.

This clonotype appeared a few times. The chain uses TRBV5-1 and TRBJ1-2; 7 bases match TRBD1. The CDR3 is 14 residues long. Germline V gives CDR1 SGHRS, CDR2 YFSETQ. J was trimmed by 5 bases and V by 2 bases; bases with no gene match: 6. CDR3 nucleotide sequence: TGCGCCAGCAGCTTAGGGGGCGCGGGGTATGGCTACACCTTC. It is translated as CASSLGGAGYGYTF.

This clonotype was found a few times. The chain is built from TRBV5-6 and TRBJ2-2; unclear D gene. CDR3 length: 12 residues. Trimming cost V 1 base and J 7 bases, with 5 bases left between them. Per the germline V gene, CDR1 is SGHDT and CDR2 is YYEEEE. CDR3 DNA sequence: TGTGCCAGCAGCTTGTGGGGCGGGGAGCTGTTTTTT. It is translated as CASSLWGGELFF.

This clonotype was seen at least ten times. CDR3 nucleotide sequence: TGCAGTGCTAGGGACCCCGGGGGCTCGCCCTACGAGCAGTACTTC. Protein product: CSARDPGGSPYEQYF. The chain employs TRBV20-1 and TRBJ2-7; D may be TRBD1 or TRBD2 (6 bases each). Germline V gives CDR1 DFQATT, CDR2 SNEGSKA (reference sequence). Trimming pared 3 bases from V and 2 bases from J, leaving 17 bases between. The length of the CDR3 is 15 residues.

This clonotype occurred many times. V is TRBV20-1 and J is TRBJ2-2, with D possibly called TRBD1 or TRBD2 (5 bases each). V was pared by 3 bases and J by 8 bases, with 19 bases between. CDR3 length: 15 residues. Germline CDR1 and CDR2: DFQATT and SNEGSKA (reference sequence). CDR3 residues: CSARSLGDGIGELFF. DNA of the CDR3: TGCAGTGCTAGGTCCCTGGGGGACGGGATTGGGGAGCTGTTTTTT.

This clonotype was seen more than once but under ten times. The CDR3 DNA reads TGCAGTGCCGATCCGCGAGACAGCATCACAGATACGCAGTATTTT. This encodes CSADPRDSITDTQYF. The chain recombines TRBV20-1 with TRBJ2-3, with TRBD1 as a possible D gene (5 bases). Germline CDR1 and CDR2: DFQATT and SNEGSKA (reference sequence). The V and J ends lost 6 bases and 2 bases respectively, with 18 bases between them. The CDR3 extends over 15 amino acids.

The table lists this clonotype with many counts. CDR3 DNA sequence: TGCGCCAGCAGCTTGGCTTGGACTTCAAATGAGCAGTTCTTC. As protein: CASSLAWTSNEQFF. The V call is TRBV5-1, the J call TRBJ2-1; D possibly corresponds to TRBD2 (5 bases). Trimming stripped 0 bases from V and 7 bases from J, with 11 bases between. The germline V gene encodes CDR1 SGHRS and CDR2 YFSETQ. The CDR3 totals 14 residues.

This clonotype came up many times. This rearrangement joins TRBV6-2 or TRBV6-3 to TRBJ2-7; D might be TRBD1 (5 bases). CDR1 is MNHEY and CDR2 is SVGEGT in the germline V gene. This CDR3 comprises 14 residues. The V gene lost 7 bases and the J gene lost 0 bases, with 13 bases spanning the gap. The CDR3 sequence is CASKVGHLSYEQYF. CDR3 sequence (DNA): TGTGCCAGCAAGGTCGGACACCTCTCCTACGAGCAGTACTTC.

The rearrangement joins TRBV4-3 to TRBJ1-1; D gene uncertain. Germline V gives CDR1 LGHNA, CDR2 YSLEER. The CDR3 loop spans 19 amino acids. Trimming removed 1 base at V and 4 bases at J, with 25 bases between. The CDR3 nucleotides read TGCGCCAGCAGCCAAGTCCTGTCTTCTTTCTCGAACTTCGCCACTGAAGCTTTCTTT. This sequence encodes CASSQVLSSFSNFATEAFF.

Worth noting for this clonotype: A much larger clone lies a single base off, so this may be a read error. For the CDR3, the DNA is TGTGCCAGCAGTTACTCGGCTGACGGGGACGCTTTCTTT. Its protein is CASSYSADGDAFF. The gene calls are TRBV6-5 and TRBJ1-1; D is perhaps TRBD1 (5 bases). V shed 0 bases and J shed 11 bases, with 13 bases lying between them. The length of the CDR3 is 13 residues. Germline V gene lookup returns CDR1 MNHEY and CDR2 SVGAGI.

This clonotype has only a few counts. The chain combines TRBV18 with TRBJ2-7, with D unresolved. The CDR3 covers 14 residues. Trimming stripped 3 bases from V and 0 bases from J, with 9 bases between. Germline CDR1 reads KGHSH; CDR2 reads LQKENI. CDR3 in amino acids: CASSPGPSSYEQYF. In nucleotides, the CDR3 is TGTGCCAGCTCACCTGGCCCGAGCTCCTACGAGCAGTACTTC.

This clonotype was seen at least ten times. This rearrangement joins TRBV7-3 to TRBJ1-2; the match to TRBD1 covers 10 bases. Germline V gene lookup returns CDR1 SGHTA and CDR2 FQGTGA. The J segment lost 7 bases and the V segment lost 4 bases, leaving 6 bases of the junction unmatched. The CDR3 is 14 amino acids. The CDR3 protein is CASSSDRGRSGYTF. DNA of the CDR3: TGTGCCAGCAGCTCGGACAGGGGGAGGAGTGGCTACACCTTC.